The rows below give T cell receptor beta chains drawn from one sample of a study of control samples from healthy donors and cancer patients. The data were produced by immunoSEQ multiplex PCR, yet TCRdb's version contains in-frame clones alone and is incomplete. The sample has tens of thousands of clones, more than 75% seen once. Material for sequencing was blood. The source is a man in his forties or fifties in good health. Each CDR3 is given with its conserved first and last residue. The D gene is left open where the match is weak. Size is stated for part of the rows, as once, few or many counts, or as a class when the clone is expanded.

>-|TRBJ2-3|TRBV7-9|-
CASSPVTDTQYF
TGTGCCAGCAGTCCCGTCACAGATACGCAGTATTTT
>-|TRBJ2-1|TRBV28|TRBD1
CASSTPGQGEFF
TGTGCCAGCAGCACACCGGGACAGGGGGAGTTCTTC
>-|TRBJ1-5|TRBV7-8|-
CASSLRGGEEGRQPQHF
TGTGCCAGCAGCCTCCGGGGGGGCGAGGAGGGGAGACAGCCCCAGCATTTT
>many|TRBJ1-3|TRBV19|TRBD1
CASSRQGAPGNTIYF
TGTGCCAGTTCACGACAGGGGGCACCGGGAAACACCATATATTTT
>-|TRBJ2-1|TRBV30|-
CAWSASSYNEQFF
TGTGCCTGGAGTGCCAGCTCCTACAATGAGCAGTTCTTC
>-|TRBJ1-1|TRBV5-1|-
CASSLAAGLQNTEAFF
TGCGCCAGCAGCTTGGCCGCCGGACTGCAGAACACTGAAGCTTTCTTT
>-|TRBJ2-2|TRBV10-3|TRBD2
CATSSGRATGELFF
TGTGCCACAAGTAGCGGGAGGGCCACCGGGGAGCTGTTTTTT
>once|TRBJ1-2|TRBV28|-
CASSLSQGYGDYGYTF
TGTGCCAGCAGTTTAAGCCAGGGGTACGGGGACTATGGCTACACCTTC
>-|TRBJ1-5|TRBV5-6|-
CASSLRGAGNQPQHF
TGTGCCAGCAGCCTTCGCGGGGCTGGCAATCAGCCCCAGCATTTT
>-|TRBJ2-5|TRBV2|TRBD1
CASSEEWTGAETQYF
TGTGCCAGCAGTGAAGAGTGGACAGGGGCAGAGACCCAGTACTTC
>-|TRBJ1-2|TRBV3-1/TRBV3-2|-
CASSQPPGSYYTF
TGTGCCAGCAGCCAACCTCCCGGGTCTTACTACACCTTC
>-|TRBJ1-1|TRBV12-5|-
CAELITGMLEAFF
TGTGCTGAATTAATTACAGGGATGCTAGAAGCTTTCTTT
>-|TRBJ2-5|TRBV7-6|-
CASSSKLTGTLSLIQYF
TGTGCCAGCAGCTCGAAATTAACCGGGACACTATCATTGATCCAGTACTTC
>-|TRBJ2-6|TRBV9|-
CASSVQGSGANVLTF
TGTGCCAGCAGCGTTCAGGGCTCCGGGGCCAACGTCCTGACTTTC
>-|TRBJ1-4|TRBV5-1|-
CASSLDPPGVHNEKLFF
TGCGCCAGCAGCTTGGACCCCCCAGGGGTACACAATGAAAAACTGTTTTTT
>-|TRBJ2-2|TRBV5-1|-
CASSLDVGTGELFF
TGCGCCAGCAGCTTGGATGTGGGTACCGGGGAGCTGTTTTTT
>-|TRBJ2-1|TRBV10-3|TRBD1
CAISESAGQGVGNEQFF
TGTGCCATCAGTGAGTCGGCGGGCCAGGGGGTCGGCAATGAGCAGTTCTTC
>-|TRBJ2-7|TRBV19|TRBD1
CASSYQGQGAYEQYF
TGTGCCAGTAGTTACCAGGGACAGGGGGCCTACGAGCAGTACTTC
>-|TRBJ2-3|TRBV7-3|TRBD2
CASSSGRLAGVDTQYF
TGTGCCAGCAGCTCGGGGCGACTAGCGGGAGTTGATACGCAGTATTTT
>-|TRBJ1-1|TRBV5-6|-
CASSFVGRDTEAFF
TGTGCCAGCAGCTTTGTGGGGCGGGACACTGAAGCTTTCTTT
>-|TRBJ1-4|TRBV15|-
CATSKGVTNEKLFF
TGTGCCACCAGCAAGGGGGTTACTAATGAAAAACTGTTTTTT
>-|TRBJ1-5|TRBV3-1/TRBV3-2|-
CASSRRTAKRGNQPQHF
TGTGCCAGCAGCCGTAGGACAGCCAAAAGGGGCAATCAGCCCCAGCATTTT
>-|TRBJ2-1|TRBV10-2|TRBD2
CASSALAGGSGINEQFF
TGCGCCAGCAGTGCACTAGCGGGAGGGTCAGGAATCAATGAGCAGTTCTTC
>-|TRBJ2-7|TRBV4-3|-
CASSPGRSSYEQYF
TGCGCCAGCAGCCCCGGAAGAAGCTCCTACGAGCAGTACTTC
>-|TRBJ1-3|TRBV5-1|TRBD1
CASSLDTGVGNTIYF
TGCGCCAGCAGTTTGGATACAGGGGTTGGAAACACCATATATTTT
>-|TRBJ2-3|TRBV4-2|TRBD2
CASSQRTSSSTDTQYF
TGTGCCAGCAGCCAAAGGACTAGCAGTAGCACAGATACGCAGTATTTT
>-|TRBJ2-5|TRBV3-1/TRBV3-2|TRBD1
CASSQQGAGETQYF
TGTGCCAGCAGCCAACAGGGGGCAGGGGAGACCCAGTACTTC
>-|TRBJ2-5|TRBV6-5|-
CASRRQGSVETQYF
TGTGCCAGCAGAAGGCAGGGGAGTGTGGAGACCCAGTACTTC
>-|TRBJ2-1|TRBV19|-
CASSMSSGAHEQFF
TGTGCCAGTAGTATGAGTTCAGGGGCCCATGAGCAGTTCTTC
>few|TRBJ2-7|TRBV7-9|-
CASSLYRNEQYF
TGTGCCAGCAGCTTGTACAGAAACGAGCAGTACTTC
>few|TRBJ1-5|TRBV7-2|-
CASSWDRNQPQHF
TGTGCCAGCAGCTGGGACCGAAATCAGCCCCAGCATTTT
>-|TRBJ2-2|TRBV5-1|TRBD2
CASSNGAGGTTGELFF
TGCGCCAGCAGCAACGGGGCGGGAGGAACAACCGGGGAGCTGTTTTTT
>once|TRBJ2-1|TRBV9|-
CASSVSHRAGDEQFF
TGTGCCAGCAGCGTGTCCCACAGGGCTGGGGATGAGCAGTTCTTC
>-|TRBJ2-5|TRBV7-2|-
CASRFTPQGLETQYF
TGTGCCAGCAGGTTCACCCCCCAGGGATTAGAGACCCAGTACTTC
>-|TRBJ1-4|TRBV28|TRBD1
CASSSPGTGGEKLFF
TGTGCCAGCAGTTCTCCCGGGACAGGGGGTGAAAAACTGTTTTTT
>-|TRBJ2-2|TRBV10-3|TRBD2
CAISESGRGNTGELFF
TGTGCCATCAGTGAGAGCGGGAGGGGGAACACCGGGGAGCTGTTTTTT
>-|TRBJ2-2|TRBV30|TRBD1
CAWSNPIDGTGGTGELFF
TGTGCCTGGAGCAATCCGATCGACGGGACAGGGGGCACCGGGGAGCTGTTTTTT
>-|TRBJ1-2|TRBV9|-
CASSVEEGGGYGYTF
TGTGCCAGCAGCGTAGAAGAAGGGGGAGGCTATGGCTACACCTTC
>-|TRBJ2-1|TRBV2|-
CARTGNEQFF
TGTGCCAGGACTGGAAATGAGCAGTTCTTC
>-|TRBJ2-7|TRBV7-8|-
CASSLGLGYEQYF
TGTGCCAGCAGCTTAGGTCTGGGGTACGAGCAGTACTTC
>-|TRBJ1-5|TRBV2|TRBD1
CASSPDRVGQPQHF
TGTGCCAGCAGTCCAGACAGGGTGGGTCAGCCCCAGCATTTT
>-|TRBJ2-1|TRBV2|-
CASSASGEQFF
TGTGCCAGCAGTGCATCCGGGGAGCAGTTCTTC
>-|TRBJ2-2|TRBV29-1|-
CSVAVLSNTGELFF
TGCAGCGTTGCGGTCTTGTCGAACACCGGGGAGCTGTTTTTT
>-|TRBJ2-4|TRBV4-2|TRBD1
CASRDSLLNIQYF
TGTGCCAGCCGGGACAGCCTATTAAACATTCAGTACTTC
>once|TRBJ1-3|TRBV5-4|-
CASSLEVGNTIYF
TGTGCCAGCAGCTTGGAAGTAGGAAACACCATATATTTT
>once|TRBJ1-2|TRBV6-2/TRBV6-3|-
CASSRLDYGYTF
TGTGCCAGCAGCCGGTTGGACTATGGCTACACCTTC